There are a few counts of the clone carrying this T cell receptor beta chain. Just one base apart from a much larger clone, this may be a read error. Other DNA variants within this sample encode the same CDR3. Looked up from germline, CDR1 is SGDLS and CDR2 is YYNGEE. The CDR3 contains 15 residues. V trimming: 2 bases; J trimming: 2 bases; junction bases outside the gene matches: 4. The data originate from a study of graft-versus-host responses after intestinal transplantation. Across the study: Transplant recipients had multivisceral, liver-intestinal, or isolated intestinal grafts. Regarding the study as a whole: In recipient marrow, GvH clones were found, and some appeared first in ileum or blood. Across patients carrying graft-donor T cell macrochimerism, allografts held high graft-versus-host to host-versus-graft clonal ratios.

The repertoire was sequenced with immunoSEQ multiplex PCR; TCRdb's copy has only in-frame clones and lacks some. Found here are about 4,800 clones, roughly 29% of them singletons; the top ten hold roughly 8%. V is TRBV9 and J is TRBJ2-3, with 8 positions matching TRBD2. The sample in question was alloreactive CD4+ T cells from a mixed lymphocyte reaction culture, obtained before transplantation. Subset: CFSE-low proliferating T cells sorted from roughly 6-day pre-transplant mixed lymphocyte reaction (GvH or HvG direction). The source is a human patient who was an organ donor for intestinal transplantation. CDR3 in DNA: TGTGCCAGCAGCGTGGGAGCGGGGGACACAGATACGCAGTATTTT. Amino acids: CASSVGAGDTDTQYF.